This T cell receptor beta chain was captured in a study of identical twins. Study-wide points: The analysis was cross-sectional rather than longitudinal within donors.

TCRdb fed the 5' RACE reads into MiXCR, producing one record per CDR3 protein. The sample shows about 900,000 distinct CDR3 sequences, about 12% of them seen only once. This clonotype has only a few counts. Antigen: not known. CDR1 and CDR2 (germline): SEHNR, FQNEAQ (reference sequence). This CDR3 region has 14 residues. V lost 7 bases and J lost 4, with 16 bases in between. The same sample was also used in a study of yellow fever vaccine responses in identical twins.

The sequence derives from a woman aged 18-30 years in good health. The sample was PBMCs. The chain uses TRBV7-9 and TRBJ1-1; D is undetermined. The CDR3 DNA reads TGTGCCAGCACCCTCAATCCCATAGGCACTGAAGCTTTCTTT. Encoded protein: CASTLNPIGTEAFF.